This T cell receptor beta chain was retrieved from a study of T cells in Graves' hyperthyroidism and ophthalmopathy. This clonotype was counted ten times or more. The investigators amplified TCR beta CDR3 regions from RNA transcripts. An initial round of RT-PCR targeting the TCR CDR3 relied on the HTBI primer set. TCRdb re-called the multiplex PCR reads with MiXCR, one entry per CDR3 protein. The profile shows 300,000 to 400,000 distinct CDR3 sequences, approximately 15% of them singletons. The CDR3 contains 16 residues. V lost 4 bases, J lost 5 bases, and 3 bases stayed unmatched. Germline V gene lookup returns CDR1 KGHDR and CDR2 SFDVKD.

The TCR was taken from a woman aged 25-40 years with Graves' hyperthyroidism. Material: blood. The chain carries TRBV24-1 and TRBJ2-1, with 14 bases lining up with TRBD2. Written as DNA, the CDR3 is TGTGCCACCAGTGAACCGACTAGCGGGAGGGACAATGAGCAGTTCTTC. It is translated as CATSEPTSGRDNEQFF.